What follows are 16 T cell receptor beta chains derived from one specimen sequenced in a study of cytomegalovirus exposure and HLA in healthy donors. The PCR had 60 Vbeta and 13 Jbeta primers. Assay used: immunoSEQ multiplex PCR; TCRdb lists only in-frame clones, some missing. The sample has about 170,000 clones, 80% seen once. What was sequenced was PBMCs. All receptors derive from a woman aged 45 to 65 in good health and CMV-seropositive.

As DNA, the CDR3 is TGTGCCAGCAGCTACCGGGACAACCAAGAGACCCAGTACTTC. This gives the protein CASSYRDNQETQYF. The V call is TRBV7-9, the J call TRBJ2-5; D may be TRBD1 (6 bases). Per germline, CDR1 SEHNR and CDR2 FQNEAQ (reference sequence). V lost 4 bases, J lost 0 bases, and 9 bases lay in between. The CDR3 has 14 residues.

V usage is TRBV29-1 and J usage is TRBJ2-1, with 14 bases aligning to TRBD2. The length of the CDR3 is 13 residues. Germline CDR1 and CDR2: SQVTM and ANQGSEA. Trimming cost V 7 bases and J 6 bases; bases outside gene matches: 2. The CDR3 here is CSAGTSGSNEQFF. The CDR3 DNA reads TGCAGCGCAGGGACTAGCGGGAGCAATGAGCAGTTCTTC.

The rearrangement links TRBV13 to TRBJ1-5; TRBD1 matches 10 bases. This CDR3 comprises 16 residues. V shed 5 bases and J 6 bases; nucleotides not matched to a gene: 10. The germline gives CDR1 PRHDT, CDR2 FYEKMQ (reference sequence). CDR3 sequence reads: CASSPILRTGGQPQHF. In nucleotides, the CDR3 is TGTGCCAGCAGCCCCATCCTCCGGACAGGGGGTCAGCCCCAGCATTTT.

The rearrangement links TRBV14 to TRBJ2-1; 9 positions agree with TRBD2. CDR3 length equals 14 residues. Germline CDR1 and CDR2: SGHDN and FVKESK. Trimming cost V 7 bases and J 5 bases; bases outside gene matches: 6. For the CDR3, the DNA is TGTGCCAGCAACCGAGGACTAGCGAACAATGAGCAGTTCTTC. Encoded protein: CASNRGLANNEQFF. Using reference TRBV14 and TRBJ2-1 for the parts outside the CDR3, the full variable domain is EAGVTQFPSHSVIEKGQTVTLRCDPISGHDNLYWYRRVMGKEIKFLLHFVKESKQDESGMPNNRFLAERTGGTYSTLKVQPAELEDSGVYFCASNRGLANNEQFFGPGTRLTVL.

This clone was found a few times. The chain is built from TRBV7-3 and TRBJ2-1, with TRBD2 matching over 8 bases. Germline assignment: CDR1 SGHTA and CDR2 FQGTGA. Losses at the gene ends were 2 bases for V and 3 bases for J; bases not matched to a gene: 6. This CDR3 contains 16 residues. The CDR3 nucleotides read TGTGCCAGCAGCTTAGGGGGACTAGGAAACTACAATGAGCAGTTCTTC. It is translated as CASSLGGLGNYNEQFF.

The rearrangement joins TRBV5-1 to TRBJ2-7; possible D gene TRBD2, 5 bases. The CDR3 runs to 15 residues. Trimming removed 0 bases at V and 4 bases at J, with 14 bases between. Per the germline V gene, CDR1 is SGHRS and CDR2 is YFSETQ. The CDR3 spells CASSLDGGRMYEQYF. The CDR3 bases are TGCGCCAGCAGCTTGGACGGAGGCCGGATGTACGAGCAGTACTTC.

For this clone: One junction end disagrees with the germline gene, perhaps due to a read error. The chain is built from TRBV7-9 and TRBJ2-1; tentatively, D is TRBD2 (7 bases). In germline, CDR1 is SEHNR, CDR2 FQNEAQ (reference sequence). The CDR3 loop spans 16 amino acids. The CDR3 DNA follows: TGTTCCAGCAGCCCTAGGGGACGGGGGGCATACAATGAGCAGTTCTTC. Amino acids: CSSSPRGRGAYNEQFF.

CDR3: CASSLAGNVNEQFF. CDR3 DNA sequence: TGTGCCAGCAGCTTAGCAGGGAATGTCAATGAGCAGTTCTTC. V usage is TRBV7-3 and J usage is TRBJ2-1, with a weak D call TRBD1 (5 bases). Germline CDR1 SGHTA, CDR2 FQGTGA. V gave up 2 bases and J gave up 6 bases, with 11 bases separating them. This CDR3 contains 14 residues.

The V and J genes are TRBV2 and TRBJ2-6; the D gene is possibly TRBD1 (5 bases). The CDR3 is 15 residues long. V was trimmed by 3 bases and J by 0 bases, leaving 6 bases between them. Germline CDR1 reads SNHLY; CDR2 reads FYNNEI. CDR3 DNA: TGTGCCAGCAGTGAGGGGCACTCTGGGGCCAACGTCCTGACTTTC. It is translated as CASSEGHSGANVLTF.

The chain couples TRBV6-6 to TRBJ1-5; D possibly corresponds to TRBD1 (6 bases). V dropped 5 bases and J dropped 2 bases, with 16 bases sitting between them. From germline, CDR1 is MNHNY and CDR2 SVGAGI (reference sequence). This CDR3 has 16 amino acids. The chain's CDR3 is CASSGTSSGGNQPQHF. The CDR3 DNA follows: TGTGCCAGCAGTGGGACGTCCTCAGGGGGCAATCAGCCCCAGCATTTT.

The table lists this clone with a few counts. This specimen includes other DNA sequences encoding the same CDR3. This sequence joins TRBV5-1 and TRBJ1-1; D gene ambiguous. The CDR3 runs to 11 residues. V was shortened by 0 bases and J by 11 bases, with 8 bases between the two germline ends. CDR1 and CDR2 from the germline V gene are SGHRS and YFSETQ. CDR3 protein: CASSLEGEAFF. The DNA for the CDR3 is TGCGCCAGCAGCTTGGAGGGAGAGGCTTTCTTT.

The genes are TRBV30 and TRBJ2-5; D might be TRBD2 (5 bases). Trimming shortened V by 3 bases and J by 1 base, and 15 bases separated the two germline ends. In germline, CDR1 is GTSNPN, CDR2 SVGIG (reference sequence). This CDR3 has 15 residues. CDR3 coding DNA: TGTGCCTGGAGGGCAATAGGACTTTCCCAAGAGACCCAGTACTTC. Translating it yields CAWRAIGLSQETQYF.

This clone was seen once. A read error may produce the germline difference seen at one junction end. This chain connects TRBV7-9 to TRBJ2-7; a weak D match, TRBD1 (6 bases). The CDR3 loop spans 18 amino acids. Germline lookup yields CDR1 SEHNR and CDR2 FQNEAQ (reference sequence). The CDR3 region has the DNA TGTTCCAGCAGCAGTCCACAGGGCGGACAAGCTTTTCGCTACGAGCAGTACTTC. This sequence encodes CSSSSPQGGQAFRYEQYF.

The rearrangement links TRBV14 to TRBJ2-2; 13 bases fit TRBD2. The ends lost 6 bases at V and 4 bases at J; junction bases unmatched: 5. CDR3 size: 16 residues. In germline, CDR1 is SGHDN, CDR2 FVKESK. Here the CDR3 DNA reads TGTGCCAGCAGGGGACTAGCGGGGTCCTCCACCGGGGAGCTGTTTTTT. This encodes CASRGLAGSSTGELFF.

The chain uses TRBV28 and TRBJ2-7, with a tentative D call TRBD1 (6 bases). CDR1 is MDHEN, CDR2 SYDVKM, per germline. Trimming removed 3 bases from V and 4 bases from J, with 16 bases in between. The length of the CDR3 is 15 residues. CDR3 protein: CASSLESRGRYEQYF. CDR3 DNA sequence: TGTGCCAGCAGTTTGGAGAGCAGGGGTCGGTACGAGCAGTACTTC.

The genes are TRBV7-9 and TRBJ1-1, with a tentative D call TRBD1 (6 bases). The germline V gene encodes CDR1 SEHNR and CDR2 FQNEAQ (reference sequence). The CDR3 has 15 amino acids. V was pared by 1 base and J by 4 bases, with 13 bases between. CDR3 nucleotides: TGTGCCAGCAGCTTAGGGGCAGGGGCGGTCACTGAAGCTTTCTTT. Translating gives CASSLGAGAVTEAFF.